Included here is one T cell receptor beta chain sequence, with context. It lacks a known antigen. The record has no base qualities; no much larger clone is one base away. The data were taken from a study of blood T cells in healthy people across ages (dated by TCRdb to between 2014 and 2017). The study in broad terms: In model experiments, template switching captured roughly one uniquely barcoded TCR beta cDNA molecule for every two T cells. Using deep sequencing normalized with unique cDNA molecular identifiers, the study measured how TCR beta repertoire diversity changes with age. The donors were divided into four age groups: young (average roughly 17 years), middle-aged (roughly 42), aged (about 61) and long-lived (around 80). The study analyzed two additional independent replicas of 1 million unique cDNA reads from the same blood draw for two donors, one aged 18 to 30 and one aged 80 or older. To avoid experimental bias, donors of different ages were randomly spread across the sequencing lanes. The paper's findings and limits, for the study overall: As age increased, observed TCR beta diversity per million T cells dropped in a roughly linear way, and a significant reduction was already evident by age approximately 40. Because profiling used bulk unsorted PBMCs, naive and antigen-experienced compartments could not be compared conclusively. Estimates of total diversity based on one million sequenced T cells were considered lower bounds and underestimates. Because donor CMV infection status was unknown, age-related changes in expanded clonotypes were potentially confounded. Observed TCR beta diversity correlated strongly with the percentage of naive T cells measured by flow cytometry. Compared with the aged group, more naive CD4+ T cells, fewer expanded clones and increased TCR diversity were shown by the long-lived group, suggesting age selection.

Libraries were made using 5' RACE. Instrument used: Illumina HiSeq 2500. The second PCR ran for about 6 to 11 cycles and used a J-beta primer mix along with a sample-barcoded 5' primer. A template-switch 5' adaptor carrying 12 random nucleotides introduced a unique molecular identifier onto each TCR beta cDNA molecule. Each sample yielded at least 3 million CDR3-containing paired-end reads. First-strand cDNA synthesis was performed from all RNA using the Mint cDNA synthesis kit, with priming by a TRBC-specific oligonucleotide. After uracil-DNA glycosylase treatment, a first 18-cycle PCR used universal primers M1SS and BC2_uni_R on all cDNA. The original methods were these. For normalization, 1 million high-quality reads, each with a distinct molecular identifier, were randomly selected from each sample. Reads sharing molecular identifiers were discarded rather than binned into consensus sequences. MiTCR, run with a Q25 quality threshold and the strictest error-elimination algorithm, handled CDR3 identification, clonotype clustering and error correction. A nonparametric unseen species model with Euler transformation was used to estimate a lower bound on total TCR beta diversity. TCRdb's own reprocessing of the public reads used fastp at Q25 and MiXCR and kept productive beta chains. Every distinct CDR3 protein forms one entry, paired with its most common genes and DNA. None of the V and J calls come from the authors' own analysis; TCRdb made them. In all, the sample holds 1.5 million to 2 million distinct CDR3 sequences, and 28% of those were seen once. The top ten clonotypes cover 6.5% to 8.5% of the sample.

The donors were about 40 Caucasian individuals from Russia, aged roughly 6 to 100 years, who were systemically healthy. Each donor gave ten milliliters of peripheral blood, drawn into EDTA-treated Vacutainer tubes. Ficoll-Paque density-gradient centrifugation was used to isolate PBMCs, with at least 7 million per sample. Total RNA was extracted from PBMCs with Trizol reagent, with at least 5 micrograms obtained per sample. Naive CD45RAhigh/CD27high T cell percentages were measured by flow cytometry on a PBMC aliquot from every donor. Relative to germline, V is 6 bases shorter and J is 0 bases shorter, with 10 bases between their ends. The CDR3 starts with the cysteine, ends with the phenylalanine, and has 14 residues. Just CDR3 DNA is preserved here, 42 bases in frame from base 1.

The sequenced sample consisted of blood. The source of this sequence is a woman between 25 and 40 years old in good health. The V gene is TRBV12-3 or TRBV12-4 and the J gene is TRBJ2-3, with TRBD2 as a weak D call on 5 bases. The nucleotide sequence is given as TGTGCCAGCAGCCACGGGGTGAGCACAGATACGCAGTATTTT. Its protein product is CASSHGVSTDTQYF.